This is a list of T cell receptor beta chains from one sample in a study of blood T cells in healthy people across ages. A single record per CDR3 protein comes from TCRdb applying MiXCR to the 5' RACE reads. The profile shows about 1 million distinct CDR3 sequences, over 35% of them singletons. The sample was blood. These TCRs come from a woman between 55 and 75 years old in good health. Both conserved end residues are part of each CDR3. Fields, in order: clone size, J gene, V gene, D gene, CDR3 protein, CDR3 DNA. A D gene is named only where the DNA matches it firmly. For some rows the clone size is stated as once, few or many, or as a class when expanded; others skip it.

size: .
J: TRBJ2-1
V: TRBV9
D: .
CDR3: CASSYHSGLAEGEQFF
DNA: TGTGCCAGCAGCTATCACTCGGGGCTCGCTGAGGGGGAGCAGTTCTTC

size: many
J: TRBJ2-7
V: TRBV6-2/TRBV6-3
D: TRBD2
CDR3: CASSWTSGGPRSYEQYF
DNA: TGTGCCAGCAGCTGGACTAGCGGGGGACCGCGTTCGTACGAGCAGTACTTC

size: .
J: TRBJ1-1
V: TRBV7-2
D: TRBD1
CDR3: CASSQRQGARNTEAFF
DNA: TGTGCCAGCAGCCAGAGGCAGGGGGCGCGTAACACTGAAGCTTTCTTT

size: .
J: TRBJ1-1
V: TRBV6-6
D: .
CDR3: CASSTIDTMNTEAFF
DNA: TGTGCCAGCAGTACGATCGACACAATGAACACTGAAGCTTTCTTT

size: .
J: TRBJ2-5
V: TRBV6-2/TRBV6-3
D: .
CDR3: CASRRLGRSQETQYF
DNA: TGTGCCAGCAGAAGATTGGGACGTTCACAAGAGACCCAGTACTTC

size: many
J: TRBJ2-3
V: TRBV6-1
D: .
CDR3: CASSEYEKYF
DNA: TGTGCCAGCAGTGAATACGAGAAGTATTTT

size: .
J: TRBJ2-3
V: TRBV7-3
D: .
CDR3: CASSSPSEPDTQYF
DNA: TGTGCCAGCAGCTCCCCATCCGAACCCGATACGCAGTATTTT

size: .
J: TRBJ2-7
V: TRBV11-2
D: .
CDR3: CASRLLVNYEQYF
DNA: TGTGCCAGCCGATTACTAGTGAATTACGAGCAGTACTTC

size: .
J: TRBJ2-7
V: TRBV15
D: .
CDR3: CATSRDRGHEQYF
DNA: TGTGCCACCAGCAGAGATCGGGGGCACGAGCAGTACTTC

size: many
J: TRBJ1-1
V: TRBV29-1
D: .
CDR3: CSVVQNTEAFF
DNA: TGCAGCGTTGTCCAGAACACTGAAGCTTTCTTT

size: many
J: TRBJ2-5
V: TRBV2
D: .
CDR3: CASSGGQETQYF
DNA: TGTGCCAGCAGTGGGGGCCAAGAGACCCAGTACTTC

size: once
J: TRBJ2-3
V: TRBV4-1
D: TRBD1
CDR3: CASSQEPGTGTGGRGTQYF
DNA: TGCGCCAGCAGCCAAGAACCCGGGACAGGGACTGGGGGCAGAGGTACGCAGTATTTT

size: .
J: TRBJ1-4
V: TRBV20-1
D: TRBD1
CDR3: CSARDNRGSEKLFF
DNA: TGCAGTGCTAGAGATAACAGGGGTTCGGAGAAACTGTTTTTT

size: .
J: TRBJ2-1
V: TRBV12-3/TRBV12-4
D: TRBD1
CDR3: CASSPDRGAYNEQFF
DNA: TGTGCCAGCAGTCCAGACAGGGGGGCCTACAATGAGCAGTTCTTC

size: few
J: TRBJ1-2
V: TRBV18
D: TRBD1
CDR3: CASSPGTGKLARYGYTF
DNA: TGTGCCAGCTCACCCGGGACAGGGAAACTGGCCCGCTATGGCTACACCTTC

size: .
J: TRBJ1-1
V: TRBV29-1
D: .
CDR3: CSVEAGLMNTEAFF
DNA: TGCAGCGTTGAAGCCGGTCTCATGAACACTGAAGCTTTCTTT

size: .
J: TRBJ1-5
V: TRBV5-6
D: .
CDR3: CASSLGGQGITQHF
DNA: TGTGCCAGCAGCTTGGGTGGGCAGGGCATCACCCAGCATTTT

size: few
J: TRBJ2-1
V: TRBV24-1
D: TRBD2
CDR3: CATSNTGTTNEQFF
DNA: TGTGCCACCAGTAATACCGGGACTACGAATGAGCAGTTCTTC

size: .
J: TRBJ2-7
V: TRBV12-3/TRBV12-4
D: TRBD2
CDR3: CASSRTSGSHEQYF
DNA: TGTGCCAGCAGTCGGACTAGCGGGAGCCACGAGCAGTACTTC

size: .
J: TRBJ2-3
V: TRBV9
D: .
CDR3: CASSVGQGSDTQYF
DNA: TGTGCCAGCAGCGTGGGGCAGGGGTCAGATACGCAGTATTTT

size: .
J: TRBJ2-3
V: TRBV2
D: TRBD2
CDR3: CASLNPTSGRGTDTQYF
DNA: TGTGCCAGCCTCAACCCCACTAGCGGGAGGGGCACAGATACGCAGTATTTT

size: .
J: TRBJ1-6
V: TRBV7-2
D: .
CDR3: CASSLARQGAPSSYNSPLHF
DNA: TGTGCCAGCAGCTTGGCTCGTCAGGGAGCCCCGAGCTCCTATAATTCACCCCTCCACTTT

size: .
J: TRBJ2-7
V: TRBV12-5
D: .
CDR3: CASPTQFGQSSYEQYF
DNA: TGTGCTAGTCCCACCCAATTCGGACAGAGCTCCTACGAGCAGTACTTC

size: once
J: TRBJ2-7
V: TRBV9
D: .
CDR3: CASSVDSSSPYEQYF
DNA: TGTGCCAGCAGCGTAGACAGTTCCTCCCCCTACGAGCAGTACTTC

size: few
J: TRBJ2-7
V: TRBV9
D: TRBD2
CDR3: CATNPRDYYYEQYF
DNA: TGTGCCACTAATCCCCGGGACTATTACTACGAGCAGTACTTC

size: .
J: TRBJ2-3
V: TRBV10-3
D: .
CDR3: CAIMSLSTDTQYF
DNA: TGTGCCATCATGTCCCTGAGCACAGATACGCAGTATTTT

size: .
J: TRBJ2-3
V: TRBV4-2
D: TRBD2
CDR3: CTSSQVGSGGGKDTQYF
DNA: TGTACCAGCAGCCAAGTGGGAAGCGGGGGGGGGAAAGATACGCAGTATTTT

size: .
J: TRBJ2-6
V: TRBV27
D: TRBD1
CDR3: CASSPWTGTGANVLTF
DNA: TGTGCCAGCAGTCCCTGGACAGGGACTGGGGCCAACGTCCTGACTTTC

size: few
J: TRBJ2-1
V: TRBV20-1
D: TRBD1
CDR3: CSARKSGQGDNEQFF
DNA: TGCAGTGCTAGGAAGTCCGGACAGGGCGACAATGAGCAGTTCTTC

size: few
J: TRBJ2-7
V: TRBV20-1
D: TRBD2
CDR3: CSATSGLAGYEQYF
DNA: TGCAGTGCTACGAGTGGACTAGCGGGCTACGAGCAGTACTTC

size: few
J: TRBJ2-7
V: TRBV28
D: .
CDR3: CASSFSSQIPYEQYF
DNA: TGTGCCAGCAGTTTTTCCAGCCAGATCCCCTACGAGCAGTACTTC

size: .
J: TRBJ2-3
V: TRBV20-1
D: .
CDR3: CSAREMASGTDTQYF
DNA: TGCAGTGCTAGAGAGATGGCTAGCGGCACAGATACGCAGTATTTT

size: once
J: TRBJ2-7
V: TRBV6-5
D: .
CDR3: CASSMQQGGYEQYF
DNA: TGTGCCAGCAGTATGCAACAAGGGGGCTACGAGCAGTACTTC

size: .
J: TRBJ2-7
V: TRBV6-2/TRBV6-3
D: .
CDR3: CAGSYPYEQYF
DNA: TGTGCCGGCAGTTACCCGTACGAGCAGTACTTC

size: many
J: TRBJ2-1
V: TRBV7-2
D: TRBD1
CDR3: CASSLDSRGREQFF
DNA: TGTGCCAGCAGCTTAGACTCCAGGGGGAGAGAGCAGTTCTTC

size: .
J: TRBJ2-4
V: TRBV28
D: TRBD1
CDR3: CASSSGQGRGINIQYF
DNA: TGTGCCAGCAGTTCGGGACAGGGGCGAGGCATAAACATTCAGTACTTC

size: few
J: TRBJ1-5
V: TRBV20-1
D: .
CDR3: CSARGGQVSNQPQHF
DNA: TGCAGTGCTAGAGGGGGGCAGGTTAGCAATCAGCCCCAGCATTTT

size: .
J: TRBJ1-2
V: TRBV10-2
D: .
CDR3: CASSEARAVYGYTF
DNA: TGCGCCAGCAGTGAGGCAAGGGCAGTCTATGGCTACACCTTC

size: .
J: TRBJ2-2
V: TRBV6-2/TRBV6-3
D: TRBD2
CDR3: CASSGRLAGVGTGELFF
DNA: TGTGCCAGCAGTGGCCGACTAGCGGGAGTCGGCACCGGGGAGCTGTTTTTT